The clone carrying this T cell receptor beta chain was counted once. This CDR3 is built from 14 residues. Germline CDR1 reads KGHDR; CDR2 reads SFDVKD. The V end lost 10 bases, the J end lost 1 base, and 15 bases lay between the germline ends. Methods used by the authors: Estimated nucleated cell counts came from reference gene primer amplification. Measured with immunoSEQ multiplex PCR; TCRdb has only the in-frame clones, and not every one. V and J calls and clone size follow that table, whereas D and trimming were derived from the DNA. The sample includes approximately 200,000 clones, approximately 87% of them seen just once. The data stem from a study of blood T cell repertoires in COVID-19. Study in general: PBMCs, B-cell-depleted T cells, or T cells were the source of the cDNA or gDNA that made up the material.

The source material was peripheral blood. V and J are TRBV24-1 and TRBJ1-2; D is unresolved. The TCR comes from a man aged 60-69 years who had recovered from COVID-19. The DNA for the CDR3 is TGTGCCACAAGCCCAGCGGGCAGTAACTATGGCTACACCTTC. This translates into CATSPAGSNYGYTF.